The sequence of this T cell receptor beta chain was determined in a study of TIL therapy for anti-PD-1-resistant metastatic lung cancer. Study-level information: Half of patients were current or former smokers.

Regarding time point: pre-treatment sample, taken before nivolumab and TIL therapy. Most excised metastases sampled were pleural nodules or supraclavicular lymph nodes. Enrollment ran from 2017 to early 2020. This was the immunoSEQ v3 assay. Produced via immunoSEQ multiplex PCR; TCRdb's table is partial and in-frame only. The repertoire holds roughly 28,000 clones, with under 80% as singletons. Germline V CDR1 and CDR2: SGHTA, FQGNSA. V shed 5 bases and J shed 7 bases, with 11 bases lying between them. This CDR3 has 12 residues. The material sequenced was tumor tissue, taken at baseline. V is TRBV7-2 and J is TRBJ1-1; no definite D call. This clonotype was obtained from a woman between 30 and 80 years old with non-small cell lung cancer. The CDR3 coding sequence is TGTGCCAGCAGCCGAGCGGCGGGTGAAGCTTTCTTT. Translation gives CASSRAAGEAFF.